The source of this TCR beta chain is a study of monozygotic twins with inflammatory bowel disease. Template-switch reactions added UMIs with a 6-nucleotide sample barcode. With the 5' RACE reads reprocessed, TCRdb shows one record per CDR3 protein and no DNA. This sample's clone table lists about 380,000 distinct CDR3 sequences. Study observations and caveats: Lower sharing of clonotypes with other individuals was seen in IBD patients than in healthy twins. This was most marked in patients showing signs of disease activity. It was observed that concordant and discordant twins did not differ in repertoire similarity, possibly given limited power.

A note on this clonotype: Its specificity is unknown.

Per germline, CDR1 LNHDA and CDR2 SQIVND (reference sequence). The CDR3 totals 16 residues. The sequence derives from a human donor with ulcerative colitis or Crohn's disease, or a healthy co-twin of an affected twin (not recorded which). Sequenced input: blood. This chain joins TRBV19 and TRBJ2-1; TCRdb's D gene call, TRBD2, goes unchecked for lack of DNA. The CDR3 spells CASSIRAGGYYNEQFF.